The 13 T cell receptor beta chains below come from one sample, sequenced in a study of T cells expressing NK-cell markers. After re-calling the 5' RACE reads, TCRdb lists one entry per CDR3 protein, DNA absent. This sample contains some 300,000 distinct CDR3 sequences. Sequences were obtained from blood T cells: a sorted CD56 or NKG2C T cell subset, CD4+ or CD8+ T cells, or bulk PBMC T cells (not recorded which). All receptors come from a man aged 18 to 35 in good health.

V gene TRBV7-2 combines with J gene TRBJ2-3; TCRdb designates TRBD2, a call that cannot be tested without DNA. Germline CDR1 SGHTA, CDR2 FQGNSA. This CDR3 contains 14 residues. The CDR3 reads CASSGLAAGDTQYF.

The chain joins TRBV11-1 to TRBJ2-7. The CDR3 contains 15 residues. Germline CDR1 SGHAT, CDR2 FQDESV (reference sequence). CDR3 amino acids: CASSLPGPLSYEQYF.

The genes are TRBV3-1 and TRBJ1-3. The CDR3 extends over 13 amino acids. CDR1 is LGHDT and CDR2 is YNNKEL in the germline V gene (reference sequence). CDR3 sequence: CASSSDPGNTIYF.

The rearrangement joins TRBV12-3 or TRBV12-4 to TRBJ1-2; TCRdb calls TRBD1, which cannot be checked without DNA. This CDR3 has 13 amino acids. CDR3 amino acids: CASTWDREKGYTF.

The chain links TRBV20-1 to TRBJ2-3; no DNA is available, so the TRBD2 call from TCRdb remains unchecked. The CDR3 runs to 14 residues. CDR1 is DFQATT, CDR2 SNEGSKA, per germline (reference sequence). The CDR3 protein is CSAFSGRVADTQYF.

J is TRBJ1-3 and V is TRBV20-1; TCRdb returns TRBD1, unconfirmable since there is no DNA. Germline CDR1 reads DFQATT; CDR2 reads SNEGSKA (reference sequence). The CDR3 has 15 residues. CDR3 amino acids: CSARVRQGEGNTIYF.

The chain is built from TRBV30 and TRBJ1-1. CDR1 GTSNPN and CDR2 SVGIG come from the germline V gene (reference sequence). The CDR3 has 14 residues. The CDR3 reads CAWSVRRGLSEAFF.

This chain links TRBV12-3 or TRBV12-4 with TRBJ2-5. The CDR3 extends over 13 amino acids. The CDR3 reads CASRGLSQETQYF.

The chain carries TRBV15 and TRBJ2-3; as DNA is missing, the TRBD2 call by TCRdb cannot be tested. CDR3 length equals 12 residues. Per germline, CDR1 LNHNV and CDR2 YYDKDF (reference sequence). The CDR3 sequence is CATSRERGTQYF.

The V gene is TRBV6-5, the J gene TRBJ1-6; the D gene TCRdb calls, TRBD1, cannot be checked with no DNA. This CDR3 comprises 15 residues. Germline CDR1 and CDR2: MNHEY and SVGAGI. The CDR3 is CASSYSLQVTTPLHF.

The chain links TRBV25-1 to TRBJ2-3. Per the germline V gene, CDR1 is MGHDK and CDR2 is SYGVNS. The CDR3 is 14 amino acids. The CDR3 loop reads CASNAFGGTDTQYF.

The rearrangement joins TRBV5-4 to TRBJ2-5; TCRdb's assignment of TRBD2 cannot be checked, as there is no DNA. The CDR3 consists of 14 residues. The germline V gene has CDR1 SGHNT and CDR2 YYREEE (reference sequence). This chain's CDR3 is CASSLLGASETQYF. The whole variable domain, remainder taken from reference TRBV5-4 and TRBJ2-5, is ETGVTQSPTHLIKTRGQQVTLRCSSQSGHNTVSWYQQALGQGPQFIFQYYREEENGRGNFPPRFSGLQFPNYSSELNVNALELDDSALYLCASSLLGASETQYFGPGTRLLVL.

The chain uses TRBV5-4 and TRBJ2-7; checking the TCRdb D call of TRBD1 is not possible without DNA. The CDR3 length is 16 residues. Per germline, CDR1 SGHNT and CDR2 YYREEE (reference sequence). The CDR3 is CASSRNGQGRSYEQYF.